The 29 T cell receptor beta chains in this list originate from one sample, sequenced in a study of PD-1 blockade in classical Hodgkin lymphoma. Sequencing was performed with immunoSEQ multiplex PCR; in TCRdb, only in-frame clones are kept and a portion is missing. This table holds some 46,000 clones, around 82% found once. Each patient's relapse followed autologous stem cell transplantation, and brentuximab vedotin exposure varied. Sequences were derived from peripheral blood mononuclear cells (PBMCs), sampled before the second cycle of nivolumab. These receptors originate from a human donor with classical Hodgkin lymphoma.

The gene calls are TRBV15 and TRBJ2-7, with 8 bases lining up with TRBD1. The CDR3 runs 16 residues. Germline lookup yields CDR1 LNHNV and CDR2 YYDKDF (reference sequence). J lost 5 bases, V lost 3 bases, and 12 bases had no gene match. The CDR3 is CATSSARTGRPNEQYF. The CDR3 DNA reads TGTGCCACCAGCAGCGCCCGGACAGGGCGGCCCAACGAGCAGTACTTC.

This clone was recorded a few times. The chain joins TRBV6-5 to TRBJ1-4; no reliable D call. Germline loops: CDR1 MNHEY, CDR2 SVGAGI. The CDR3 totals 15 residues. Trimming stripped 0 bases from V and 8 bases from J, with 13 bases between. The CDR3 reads CASSYSKFSVEKLFF. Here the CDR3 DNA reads TGTGCCAGCAGTTACTCGAAGTTCTCCGTAGAAAAACTGTTTTTT.

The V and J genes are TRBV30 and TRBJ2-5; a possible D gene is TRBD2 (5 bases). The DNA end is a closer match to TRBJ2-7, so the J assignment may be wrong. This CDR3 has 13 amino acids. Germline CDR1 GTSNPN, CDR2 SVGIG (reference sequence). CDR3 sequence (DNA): TGTGCCTGGAGCAGACTAATCCTCTACGAGCAGTACTTC. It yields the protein CAWSRLILYEQYF.

CDR3 nucleotides: TGTGCCAGCAGTCCTGCCGGGACAGGGGACACTGAAGCTTTCTTT. Translating gives CASSPAGTGDTEAFF. The chain recombines TRBV28 with TRBJ1-1; 10 bases are a match to TRBD1. The V and J ends lost 5 bases and 3 bases, in that order; junction bases with no gene match: 6. The germline CDR1 and CDR2 sequences are MDHEN and SYDVKM. The CDR3 has 15 residues.

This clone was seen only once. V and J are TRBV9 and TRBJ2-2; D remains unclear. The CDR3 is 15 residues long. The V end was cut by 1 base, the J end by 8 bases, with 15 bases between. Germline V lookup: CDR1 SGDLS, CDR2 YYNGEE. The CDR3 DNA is TGTGCCAGCAGCGTAATGGACGGACGGGCTGGGGAGCTGTTTTTT. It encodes CASSVMDGRAGELFF.

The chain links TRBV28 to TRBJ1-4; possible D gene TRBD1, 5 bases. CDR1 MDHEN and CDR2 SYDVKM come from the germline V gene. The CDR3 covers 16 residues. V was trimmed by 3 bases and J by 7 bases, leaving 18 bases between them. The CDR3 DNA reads TGTGCCAGCAGTTTGCCTGGGGGGAGCGGTCCTGAAAAACTGTTTTTT. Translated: CASSLPGGSGPEKLFF.

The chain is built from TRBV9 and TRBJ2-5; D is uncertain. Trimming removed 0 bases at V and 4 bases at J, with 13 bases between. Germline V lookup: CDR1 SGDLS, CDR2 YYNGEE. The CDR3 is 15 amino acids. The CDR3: CASSVDSSSGETQYF. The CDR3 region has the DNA TGTGCCAGCAGCGTAGATAGCTCTAGTGGAGAGACCCAGTACTTC.

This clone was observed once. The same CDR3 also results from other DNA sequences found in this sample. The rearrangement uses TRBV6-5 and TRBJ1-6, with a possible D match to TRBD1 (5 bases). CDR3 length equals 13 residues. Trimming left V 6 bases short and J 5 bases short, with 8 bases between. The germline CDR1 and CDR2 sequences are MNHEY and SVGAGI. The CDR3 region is CASSLGDNSPLHF. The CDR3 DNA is TGTGCCAGCAGCCTAGGGGATAATTCACCCCTCCACTTT.

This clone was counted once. CDR3 DNA sequence: TGTGCCAGCAGCGCCGCCCCAGGGAAGAACACCATATATTTT. This translates into CASSAAPGKNTIYF. The genes are TRBV6-1 and TRBJ1-3, with D possibly matching TRBD1 (5 bases). Trimming removed 6 bases at V and 7 bases at J, with 16 bases between. The germline V gene has CDR1 MNHNS and CDR2 SASEGT. The CDR3 sequence is 14 residues long.

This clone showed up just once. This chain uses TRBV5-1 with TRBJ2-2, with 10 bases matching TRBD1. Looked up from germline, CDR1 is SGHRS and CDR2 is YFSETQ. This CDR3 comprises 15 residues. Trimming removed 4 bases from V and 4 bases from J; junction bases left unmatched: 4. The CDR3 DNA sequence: TGCGCCAGCAGCGCCGACAGGGGGCTCACCGGGGAGCTGTTTTTT. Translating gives CASSADRGLTGELFF.

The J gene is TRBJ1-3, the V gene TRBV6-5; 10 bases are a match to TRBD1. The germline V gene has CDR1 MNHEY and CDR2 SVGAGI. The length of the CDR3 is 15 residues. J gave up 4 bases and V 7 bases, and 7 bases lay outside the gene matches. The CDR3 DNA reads TGTGCCAGCAAAAGACAGGGGGCTGAAGGAAACACCATATATTTT. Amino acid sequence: CASKRQGAEGNTIYF.

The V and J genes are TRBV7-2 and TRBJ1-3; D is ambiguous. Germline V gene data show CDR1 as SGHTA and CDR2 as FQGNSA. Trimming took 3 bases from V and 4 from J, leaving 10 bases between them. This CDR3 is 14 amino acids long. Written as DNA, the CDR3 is TGTGCCAGCAGCTTCCACCAGCGGGGAAACACCATATATTTT. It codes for CASSFHQRGNTIYF.

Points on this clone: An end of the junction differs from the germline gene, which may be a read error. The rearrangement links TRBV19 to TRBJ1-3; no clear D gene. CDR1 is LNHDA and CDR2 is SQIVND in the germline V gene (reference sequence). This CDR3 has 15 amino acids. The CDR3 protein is CASSISVGSGSTIYF. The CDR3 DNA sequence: TGTGCCAGTAGTATATCGGTGGGAAGTGGAAGCACCATATATTTT.

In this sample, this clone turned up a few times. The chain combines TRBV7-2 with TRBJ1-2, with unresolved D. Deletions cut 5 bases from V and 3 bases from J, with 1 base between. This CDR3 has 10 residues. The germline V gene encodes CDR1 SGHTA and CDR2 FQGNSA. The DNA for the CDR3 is TGTGCCAGCAGCCACTATGGCTACACCTTC. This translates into CASSHYGYTF.

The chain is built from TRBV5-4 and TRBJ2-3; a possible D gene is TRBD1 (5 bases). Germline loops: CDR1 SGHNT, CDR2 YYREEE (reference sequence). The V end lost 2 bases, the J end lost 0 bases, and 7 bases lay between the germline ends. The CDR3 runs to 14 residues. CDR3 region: CASSFTGSTDTQYF. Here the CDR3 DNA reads TGTGCCAGCAGCTTTACAGGTAGCACAGATACGCAGTATTTT.

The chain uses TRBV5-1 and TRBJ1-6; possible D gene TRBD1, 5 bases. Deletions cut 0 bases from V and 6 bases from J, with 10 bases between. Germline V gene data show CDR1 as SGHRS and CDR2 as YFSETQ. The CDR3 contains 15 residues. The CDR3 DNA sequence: TGCGCCAGCAGCTTGGACGGGGCTCGTAATTCACCCCTCCACTTT. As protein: CASSLDGARNSPLHF.

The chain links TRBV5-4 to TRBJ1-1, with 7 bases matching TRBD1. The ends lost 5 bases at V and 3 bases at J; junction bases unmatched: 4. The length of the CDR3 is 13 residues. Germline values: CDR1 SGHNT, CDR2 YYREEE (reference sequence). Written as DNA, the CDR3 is TGTGCCAGCAGTCGACAGGGATACACTGAAGCTTTCTTT. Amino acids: CASSRQGYTEAFF.

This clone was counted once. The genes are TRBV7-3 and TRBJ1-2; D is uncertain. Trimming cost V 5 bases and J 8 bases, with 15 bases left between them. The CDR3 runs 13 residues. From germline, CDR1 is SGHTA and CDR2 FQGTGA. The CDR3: CASSTKAQSGYTF. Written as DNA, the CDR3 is TGTGCCAGCAGCACAAAGGCTCAGTCGGGCTACACCTTC.

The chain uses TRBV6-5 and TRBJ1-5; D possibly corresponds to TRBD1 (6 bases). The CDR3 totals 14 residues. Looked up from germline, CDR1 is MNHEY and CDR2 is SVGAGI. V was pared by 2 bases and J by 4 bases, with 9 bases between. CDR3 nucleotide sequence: TGTGCCAGCAGTTACGGGGGACAAAATCAGCCCCAGCATTTT. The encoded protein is CASSYGGQNQPQHF.

The CDR3 spells CASSVEWRGDDTQYF. CDR3 DNA: TGTGCCAGCAGCGTAGAATGGCGGGGCGACGATACGCAGTATTTT. This sequence joins TRBV9 and TRBJ2-3, with a tentative D call TRBD2 (6 bases). Trimming left V 0 bases short and J 6 bases short, with 14 bases between. Germline V gives CDR1 SGDLS, CDR2 YYNGEE. The CDR3 sequence is 15 residues long.

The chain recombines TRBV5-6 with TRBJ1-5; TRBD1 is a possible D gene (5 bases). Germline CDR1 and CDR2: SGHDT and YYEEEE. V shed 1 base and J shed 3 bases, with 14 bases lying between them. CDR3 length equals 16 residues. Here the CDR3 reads CASSLWGFRDNQPQHF. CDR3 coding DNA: TGTGCCAGCAGCTTGTGGGGTTTCAGGGACAATCAGCCCCAGCATTTT.

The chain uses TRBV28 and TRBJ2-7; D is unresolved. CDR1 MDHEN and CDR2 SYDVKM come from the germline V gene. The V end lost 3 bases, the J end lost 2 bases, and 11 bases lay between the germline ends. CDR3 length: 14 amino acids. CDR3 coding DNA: TGTGCCAGCAGTTTTTCCGGGTATCCCTACGAGCAGTACTTC. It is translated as CASSFSGYPYEQYF.

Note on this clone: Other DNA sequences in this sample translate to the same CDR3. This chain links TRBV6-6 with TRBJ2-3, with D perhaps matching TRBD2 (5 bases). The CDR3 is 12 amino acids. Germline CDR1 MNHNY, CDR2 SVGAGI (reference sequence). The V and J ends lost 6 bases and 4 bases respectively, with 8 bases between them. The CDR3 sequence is CASSLGADTQYF. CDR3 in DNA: TGTGCCAGCAGCCTCGGGGCAGATACGCAGTATTTT.

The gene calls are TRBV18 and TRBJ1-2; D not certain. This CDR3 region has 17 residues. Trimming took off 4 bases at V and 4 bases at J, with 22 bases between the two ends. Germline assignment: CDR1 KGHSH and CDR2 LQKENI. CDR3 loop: CASSLETRPDLGYGYTF. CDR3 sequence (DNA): TGTGCCAGCTCACTAGAGACGAGACCTGACTTAGGCTATGGCTACACCTTC.

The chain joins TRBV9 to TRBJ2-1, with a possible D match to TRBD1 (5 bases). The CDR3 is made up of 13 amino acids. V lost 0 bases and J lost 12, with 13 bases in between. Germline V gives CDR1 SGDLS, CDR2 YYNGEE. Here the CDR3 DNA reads TGTGCCAGCAGCGTAGATGAAGGCAGGGCGCAGTTCTTC. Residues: CASSVDEGRAQFF.

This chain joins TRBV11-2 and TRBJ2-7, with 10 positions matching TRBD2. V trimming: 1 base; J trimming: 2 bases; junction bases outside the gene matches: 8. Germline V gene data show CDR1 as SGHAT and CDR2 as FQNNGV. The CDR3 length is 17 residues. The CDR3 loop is CASSLAAGGIDAYEQYF. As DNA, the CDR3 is TGTGCCAGCAGCTTAGCAGCGGGAGGGATAGATGCCTACGAGCAGTACTTC.

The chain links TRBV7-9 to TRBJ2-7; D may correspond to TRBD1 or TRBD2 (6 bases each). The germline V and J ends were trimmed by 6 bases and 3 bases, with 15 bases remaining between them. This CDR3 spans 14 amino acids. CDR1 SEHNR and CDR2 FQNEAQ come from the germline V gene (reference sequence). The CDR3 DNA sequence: TGTGCCAGCAGTCTGGAGGGCAGGGGCTACGAGCAGTACTTC. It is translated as CASSLEGRGYEQYF.

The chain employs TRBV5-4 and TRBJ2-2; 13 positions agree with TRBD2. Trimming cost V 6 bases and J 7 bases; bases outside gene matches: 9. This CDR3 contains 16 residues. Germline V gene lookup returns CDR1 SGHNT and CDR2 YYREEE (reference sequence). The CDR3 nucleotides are TGTGCCAGCACCCCGGGGGGACTAGCGGGGATCGGGGAGCTGTTTTTT. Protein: CASTPGGLAGIGELFF.

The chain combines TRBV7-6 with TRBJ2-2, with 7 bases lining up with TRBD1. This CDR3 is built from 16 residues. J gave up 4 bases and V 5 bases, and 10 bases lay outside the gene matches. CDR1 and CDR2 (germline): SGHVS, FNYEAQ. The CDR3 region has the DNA TGTGCCAGCAGCCCACGACTACAGGGGACCACCGGGGAGCTGTTTTTT. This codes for CASSPRLQGTTGELFF.